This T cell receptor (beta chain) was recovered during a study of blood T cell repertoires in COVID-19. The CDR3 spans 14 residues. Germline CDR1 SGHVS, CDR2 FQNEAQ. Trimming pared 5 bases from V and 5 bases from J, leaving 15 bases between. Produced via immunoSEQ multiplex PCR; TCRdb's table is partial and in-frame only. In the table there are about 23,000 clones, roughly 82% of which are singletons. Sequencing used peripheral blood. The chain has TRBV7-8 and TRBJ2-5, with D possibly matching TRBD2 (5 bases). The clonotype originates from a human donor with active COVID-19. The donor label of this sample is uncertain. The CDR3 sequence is CASSRGRGAETQYF. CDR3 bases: TGTGCCAGCAGCCGAGGACGGGGAGCGGAGACCCAGTACTTC.